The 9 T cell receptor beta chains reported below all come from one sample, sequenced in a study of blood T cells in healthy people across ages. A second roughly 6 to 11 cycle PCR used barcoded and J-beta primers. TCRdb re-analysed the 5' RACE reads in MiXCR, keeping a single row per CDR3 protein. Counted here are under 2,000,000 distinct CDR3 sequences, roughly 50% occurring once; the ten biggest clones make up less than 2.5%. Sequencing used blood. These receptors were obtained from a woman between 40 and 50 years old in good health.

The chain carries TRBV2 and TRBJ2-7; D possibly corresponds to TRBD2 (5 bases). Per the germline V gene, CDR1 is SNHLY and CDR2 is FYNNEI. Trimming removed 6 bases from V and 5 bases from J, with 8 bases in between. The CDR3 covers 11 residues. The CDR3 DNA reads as TGTGCCAGCAGGAGGGTTCACGAGCAGTACTTC. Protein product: CASRRVHEQYF. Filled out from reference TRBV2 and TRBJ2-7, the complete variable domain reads EPEVTQTPSHQVTQMGQEVILRCVPISNHLYFYWYRQILGQKVEFLVSFYNNEISEKSEIFDDQFSVERPDGSNFTLKIRSTKLEDSAMYFCASRRVHEQYFGPGTRLTVT.

This CDR3 reads CSARAGRHNEQFF. The DNA for the CDR3 is TGCAGTGCTAGGGCCGGGAGGCACAATGAGCAGTTCTTC. The chain uses TRBV20-1 and TRBJ2-1; 7 bases fit TRBD2. The germline V gene encodes CDR1 DFQATT and CDR2 SNEGSKA (reference sequence). V gave up 3 bases and J gave up 5 bases; unmatched junction bases: 4. This CDR3 is 13 amino acids long.

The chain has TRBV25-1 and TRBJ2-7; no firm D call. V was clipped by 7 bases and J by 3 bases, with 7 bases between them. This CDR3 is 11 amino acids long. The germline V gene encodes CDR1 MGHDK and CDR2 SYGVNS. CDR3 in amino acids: CASMVGYEQYF. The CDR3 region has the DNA TGTGCCAGCATGGTAGGCTACGAGCAGTACTTC.

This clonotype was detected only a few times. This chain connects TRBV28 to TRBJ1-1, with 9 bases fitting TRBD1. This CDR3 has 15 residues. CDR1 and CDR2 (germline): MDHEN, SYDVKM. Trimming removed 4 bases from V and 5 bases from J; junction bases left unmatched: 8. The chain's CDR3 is CASSSHRGLGTEAFF. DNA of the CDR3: TGTGCCAGCAGTTCCCACAGGGGGCTCGGAACTGAAGCTTTCTTT.

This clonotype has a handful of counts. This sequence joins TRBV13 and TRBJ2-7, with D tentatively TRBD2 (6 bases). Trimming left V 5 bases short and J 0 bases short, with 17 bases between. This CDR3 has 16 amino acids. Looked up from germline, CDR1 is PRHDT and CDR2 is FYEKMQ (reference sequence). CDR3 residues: CASSRTPGLDSYEQYF. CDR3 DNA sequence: TGTGCCAGCAGCCGAACACCGGGACTCGACTCCTACGAGCAGTACTTC. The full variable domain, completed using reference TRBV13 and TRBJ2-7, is AAGVIQSPRHLIKEKRETATLKCYPIPRHDTVYWYQQGPGQDPQFLISFYEKMQSDKGSIPDRFSAQQFSDYHSELNMSSLELGDSALYFCASSRTPGLDSYEQYFGPGTRLTVT.

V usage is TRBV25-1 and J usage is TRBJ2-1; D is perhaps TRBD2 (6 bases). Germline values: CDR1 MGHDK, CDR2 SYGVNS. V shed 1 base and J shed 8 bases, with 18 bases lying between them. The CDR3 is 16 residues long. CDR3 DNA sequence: TGTGCCAGCAGTGAATTTATTGGCGGGGCGTACGATGAGCAGTTCTTC. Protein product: CASSEFIGGAYDEQFF.

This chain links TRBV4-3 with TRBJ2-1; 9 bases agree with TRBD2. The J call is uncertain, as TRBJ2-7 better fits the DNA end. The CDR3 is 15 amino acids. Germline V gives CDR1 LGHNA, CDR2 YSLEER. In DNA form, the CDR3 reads TGCGCCAGCAGCCAAGAAGGACTAGCGCCCAATGAGCAGTACTTC. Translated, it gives CASSQEGLAPNEQYF.

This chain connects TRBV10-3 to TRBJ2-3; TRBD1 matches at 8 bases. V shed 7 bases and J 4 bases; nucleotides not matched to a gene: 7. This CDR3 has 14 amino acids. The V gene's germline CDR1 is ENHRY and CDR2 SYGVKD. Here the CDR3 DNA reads TGTGCCATCAAGGAAGACAGGGGCGCAGATACGCAGTATTTT. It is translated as CAIKEDRGADTQYF.

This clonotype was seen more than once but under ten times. CDR3 DNA sequence: TGTGCCAGCAGCACTATCCGGGGGGGCACCCAGTACTTC. This gives the protein CASSTIRGGTQYF. This sequence joins TRBV6-5 and TRBJ2-5, with TRBD2 matching over 8 bases. This CDR3 comprises 13 residues. Germline loops: CDR1 MNHEY, CDR2 SVGAGI. Trimming removed 6 bases from V and 8 bases from J; junction bases left unmatched: 8.